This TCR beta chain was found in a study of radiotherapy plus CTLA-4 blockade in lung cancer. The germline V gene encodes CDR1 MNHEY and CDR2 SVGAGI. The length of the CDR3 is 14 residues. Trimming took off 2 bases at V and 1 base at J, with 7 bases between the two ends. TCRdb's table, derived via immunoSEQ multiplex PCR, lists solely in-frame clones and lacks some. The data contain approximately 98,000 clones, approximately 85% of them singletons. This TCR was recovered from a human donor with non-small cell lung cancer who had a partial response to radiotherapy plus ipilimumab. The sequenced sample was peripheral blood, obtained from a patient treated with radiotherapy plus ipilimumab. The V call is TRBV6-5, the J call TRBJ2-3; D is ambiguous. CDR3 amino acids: CASSYLGGTDTQYF. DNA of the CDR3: TGTGCCAGCAGTTACCTGGGCGGCACAGATACGCAGTATTTT.